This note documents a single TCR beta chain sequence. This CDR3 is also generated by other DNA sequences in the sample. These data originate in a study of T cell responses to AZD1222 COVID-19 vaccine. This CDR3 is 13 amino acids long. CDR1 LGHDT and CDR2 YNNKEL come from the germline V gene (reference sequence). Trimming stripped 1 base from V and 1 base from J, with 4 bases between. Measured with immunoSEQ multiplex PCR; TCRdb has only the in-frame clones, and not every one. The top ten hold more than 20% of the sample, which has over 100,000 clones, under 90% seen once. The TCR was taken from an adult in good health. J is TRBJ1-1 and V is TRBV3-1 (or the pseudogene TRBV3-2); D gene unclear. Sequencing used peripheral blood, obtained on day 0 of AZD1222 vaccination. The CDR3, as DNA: TGTGCCAGCAGCCAAGGGGGGAACACTGAAGCTTTCTTT. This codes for CASSQGGNTEAFF.